In its sample, the clone carrying this T cell receptor beta chain was seen a few times. Its antigen is unknown. Method: immunoSEQ multiplex PCR; TCRdb's copy keeps in-frame clones and lacks some. Altogether around 980,000 clones are present, about 84% being singletons, with the ten largest covering 0.6% to 0.7%. These data come from a study of shared clonotypes between healthy human individuals. Study-wide results and caveats: Naive subsets, compared against memory subsets, generally had larger estimated richness values.

The CDR3 contains 18 residues. V was shortened by 6 bases and J by 0 bases, with 23 bases between the two germline ends. Germline V gene data show CDR1 as MDHEN and CDR2 as SYDVKM. This receptor was taken from a man aged 18-30 years in good health. Some clones in this sample may be carry-over from other donors' samples. V usage is TRBV28 and J usage is TRBJ1-1; no firm D call. The sequenced material came from memory CD4+ T cells from PBMCs. This sample's subset: CD45RA-negative fraction. The CDR3 sequence: CASSRTGMWGKMNTEAFF. The CDR3 bases are TGTGCCAGCAGCCGTACGGGCATGTGGGGAAAGATGAACACTGAAGCTTTCTTT.